This T cell receptor (beta chain) was found in a study of vaccination and CD4 T cells after COVID-19 (dated by TCRdb to about 2022). Regarding the study in general: Convalescent patients had a positive SARS-CoV-2 result on nasal swab PCR, and of these patients, 8 or 9 had mild disease and one had severe disease. Six males and four females were included in the convalescent cohort, with two Hispanic individuals, seven Caucasians, two Asians and one multiracial person represented. Participants got two doses of the Pfizer-BioNTech BNT162b2 vaccine (n=8) or two doses of the Moderna mRNA-1273 vaccine (n=2). Post-COVID blood samples from convalescent patients were collected a median of approximately 93 days after diagnosis, with a range of about 35 to 180 days. The time from the second vaccine dose to post-vaccine blood sampling had a median of 72 days and ranged from about 14 to 250 days. Culture stimuli were overlapping spike peptide pools from SARS-CoV-2 and from the common cold coronaviruses HCoV-NL63, HCoV-OC43 and HCoV-229E. As controls, cultures received a CEFX viral epitope pool (the positive control), an HIV-1 Nef peptide pool (the negative control), or no peptide at all. In roughly 11 COVID-19 convalescent patients and a handful of infection-naive healthy vaccine recipients, the spike-specific CD4+ TCR repertoire before mRNA vaccination was compared with the repertoire after mRNA vaccination. The paper as a whole reports these results and caveats: Among convalescent patients, a median roughly 90% of the SARS-CoV-2-reactive clones seen after vaccination appeared only after vaccination, which suggests priming specific to the vaccine. An increase in the median number of SARS-CoV-2-reactive clonotypes from approximately 23 after infection to about 39 after vaccination was observed, but the change was not found to be significant. Of the vaccine-specific clones in convalescent patients, 304 of 307, or nearly all, reacted only to SARS-CoV-2 spike and did not cross-react with common cold coronaviruses. Only a relatively small number of convalescent patients were included in the study, and early timepoints following natural infection were not analyzed.

Remarks on this clonotype: This clone's antigen is unknown. At one end, the junction sequence differs from germline, possibly due to a read error.

The meaning of the sample's treatment or condition label: roughly ten-day PBMC culture with coronavirus spike peptide pools or control peptides (ViraFEST assay). The study used the ViraFEST assay, which expanded antigen-specific T cells with peptide pools and then identified expanded clonotypes by TCR sequencing. The convalescent patients' positive SARS-CoV-2 PCR tests were from March to December 2020, which was before the Alpha, Beta and Delta variants emerged in the United States. Each well held about 2.2 million PBMCs cultured in IMDM containing about 5% human AB serum and approximately 9.8 IU/ml IL-2, with about 10 ug/ml peptide pools added. On days 3 and 7, half of the culture medium was replaced with fresh IL-2-containing medium. Once the cells had been in culture for over nine days, the EasySep CD4+ T cell isolation kit was used to isolate CD4+ T cells by negative selection. Ficoll-Paque Plus gradient centrifugation was used to isolate PBMCs from whole blood, and the isolated PBMCs were then either used fresh or cryopreserved at -140C. Culture conditions were generally each tested in triplicate wells.

CDR1 and CDR2 are drawn from the germline V gene: SGHAT, FQNNGV. The CDR3 measures 15 amino acids from cysteine to phenylalanine. The DNA shown is the 45-base CDR3, in frame from base 1. Receptor libraries were prepared by PCR. At the Johns Hopkins FTIC core, DNA from the cultured CD4+ T cells underwent TCR sequencing with the Oncomine TCR Beta short-read assay. The QIAamp micro DNA kit was used to extract genomic DNA from the cultured CD4+ T cells. Oncomine TCR Beta libraries from cultured CD4+ T cells were pooled with unique dual indexes and sequenced on an Illumina iSeq 100. The original methods were these. Non-productive sequences were filtered out, and CDR3s that did not start with C, did not end with F or W, or were shorter than 7 amino acids were discarded. Antigen-specific clonotypes were identified with the MANAFEST web application by comparing peptide-stimulated wells with reference and other culture wells. Positive clones required FDR below 0.05, an odds ratio above 5, and productive frequency above 0.1% in at least two of three replicate wells. Cross-reactive clonotypes were defined as significantly expanded in both SARS-CoV-2 spike wells and at least one common cold coronavirus spike condition. CDR3 homology was assessed with Levenshtein distances (stringdist) and unrooted phylogenetic trees (ape) in R version 3.6.1. The public reads were reanalyzed by TCRdb: fastp trimming at Q25, MiXCR alignment, in-frame beta chains only. One record per CDR3 amino acid sequence lists the most common genes and DNA. The V and J calls were not made by the authors but by TCRdb's processing. The sample contains over 20,000 distinct CDR3 sequences, less than 65% of them found a single time. Of the sample, over 4.5% is held by the ten largest clones.

The chain links TRBV11-2 with TRBJ2-3, with 12 bases in between that match TRBD2. The sequenced material came from CD4+ T cells from blood, cultured in vitro. The sequence was collected from a human donor who had recovered from COVID-19. At the DNA level, the sequence is TGTGCCAGCAGCTCGACTAGCGGGAGCAAAGATACGCAGTATTTT. Its translation reads: CASSSTSGSKDTQYF.